Listed below are T cell receptor beta chains from one sample, sequenced in a study of blood T cells in healthy people across ages. TCRdb reprocessed the 5' RACE reads with MiXCR, giving one entry per CDR3 protein. The sample shows roughly 1,500,000 distinct CDR3 sequences, around 39% of them seen only once. The sequenced sample consisted of blood. The source of these receptors is a woman between 18 and 30 years old in good health. Both conserved end residues are part of each CDR3. Each record gives: V gene, J gene, CDR3 protein.

V gene: TRBV6-1
J gene: TRBJ2-4
CDR3 protein: CASSEDLAGTYHQKNIQYF

V gene: TRBV7-9
J gene: TRBJ2-5
CDR3 protein: CASRPGFQETQYF

V gene: TRBV21-1
J gene: TRBJ1-1
CDR3 protein: CASSIETGALNTEAFF

V gene: TRBV6-6
J gene: TRBJ2-2
CDR3 protein: CASSTNSGTANTGELFF

V gene: TRBV7-6
J gene: TRBJ2-2
CDR3 protein: CASSSRPNTGELFF

V gene: TRBV4-1
J gene: TRBJ2-7
CDR3 protein: CASSQEGGLAGTYF

V gene: TRBV6-2/TRBV6-3
J gene: TRBJ2-1
CDR3 protein: CASSYSLAGGPYNEQFF

V gene: TRBV7-9
J gene: TRBJ2-1
CDR3 protein: CASRRIGLAGRSPPNEQFF

V gene: TRBV4-1
J gene: TRBJ1-1
CDR3 protein: CASSLPDPYANTEAFF

V gene: TRBV6-2/TRBV6-3
J gene: TRBJ1-2
CDR3 protein: CASRRASGYGYTF

V gene: TRBV12-3/TRBV12-4
J gene: TRBJ2-7
CDR3 protein: CASSLGTVQGDEQYF

V gene: TRBV5-1
J gene: TRBJ2-1
CDR3 protein: CASLAETGNNEQFF

V gene: TRBV4-1
J gene: TRBJ2-2
CDR3 protein: CAVSHLDMGLSPGELFF

V gene: TRBV7-2
J gene: TRBJ2-1
CDR3 protein: CASSLSAVSSYNEQFF